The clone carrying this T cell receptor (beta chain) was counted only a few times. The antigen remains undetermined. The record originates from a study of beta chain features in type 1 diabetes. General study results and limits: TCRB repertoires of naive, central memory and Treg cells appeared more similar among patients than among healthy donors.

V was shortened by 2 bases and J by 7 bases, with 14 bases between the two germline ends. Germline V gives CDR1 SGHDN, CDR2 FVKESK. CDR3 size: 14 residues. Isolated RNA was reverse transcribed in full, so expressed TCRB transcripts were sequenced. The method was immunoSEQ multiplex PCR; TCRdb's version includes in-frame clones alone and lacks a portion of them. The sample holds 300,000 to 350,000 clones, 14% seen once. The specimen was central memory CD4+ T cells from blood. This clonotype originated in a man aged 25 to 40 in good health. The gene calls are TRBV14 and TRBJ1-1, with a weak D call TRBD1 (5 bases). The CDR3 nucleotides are TGTGCCAGCAGCCAACTACAGGTGTCGAGTGAAGCTTTCTTT. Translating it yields CASSQLQVSSEAFF.